These T cell receptor beta chains were read from a single sample in a study of blood T cell repertoires in COVID-19. Assay used: immunoSEQ multiplex PCR; TCRdb lists only in-frame clones, some missing. The sample lists about 150,000 clones, roughly 80% occurring once. The sample consisted of peripheral blood. The receptor source for this set is a woman in her fifties or sixties with acute or convalescent COVID-19. Both conserved end residues are part of each CDR3. The D gene is left open where the match is weak. Clone size is not always given. Where it is, it says once, few, many or a class for expanded clones.

D	V	J	size	CDR3	DNA
TRBD1	TRBV16	TRBJ1-5	few	CASSQNQGVGGNQPQHF	TGTGCCAGCAGCCAAAATCAGGGGGTAGGAGGCAATCAGCCCCAGCATTTT
.	TRBV9	TRBJ2-2	.	CASSVQGTNTGELFF	TGTGCCAGCAGCGTACAGGGGACGAACACCGGGGAGCTGTTTTTT
.	TRBV7-9	TRBJ1-4	.	CASSSRTVPNEKLFF	TGTGCCAGCAGCTCGAGGACAGTTCCTAATGAAAAACTGTTTTTT
TRBD1	TRBV27	TRBJ1-6	.	CASTRGQGSKSSPLHF	TGTGCCAGCACCCGCGGACAGGGCAGTAAGTCTTCACCCCTCCACTTT
.	TRBV15	TRBJ1-5	.	CATSREGAGNQPQHF	TGTGCCACCAGCAGAGAGGGGGCTGGCAATCAGCCCCAGCATTTT
TRBD1	TRBV15	TRBJ1-5	once	CATSARDSNQPQHF	TGTGCCACCAGCGCCCGGGACAGTAATCAGCCCCAGCATTTT
TRBD2	TRBV5-4	TRBJ2-2	large	CASSPRLAGGTGELFF	TGTGCCAGCAGCCCGAGACTAGCGGGGGGAACCGGGGAGCTGTTTTTT
.	TRBV19	TRBJ1-4	few	CASSIGERRGEKLFF	TGTGCCAGTAGTATAGGAGAGCGGAGGGGTGAAAAACTGTTTTTT
TRBD1	TRBV5-1	TRBJ1-6	.	CASSLGTGSSYNSPLHF	TGCGCCAGCAGCCTAGGGACAGGGAGCTCCTATAATTCACCCCTCCACTTT
TRBD1	TRBV7-9	TRBJ2-2	few	CASSHRTGKNTGELFF	TGTGCCAGCAGCCACAGGACAGGGAAGAACACCGGGGAGCTGTTTTTT
.	TRBV7-9	TRBJ1-1	.	CASSSQMNTEAFF	TGTGCCAGCAGCTCCCAAATGAACACTGAAGCTTTCTTT
TRBD1	TRBV7-2	TRBJ1-5	.	CASSLDQGGRNQPQHF	TGTGCCAGCAGCTTAGATCAAGGGGGCCGCAATCAGCCCCAGCATTTT
.	TRBV19	TRBJ1-5	few	CATTLHGGGPYHF	TGTGCCACCACACTACACGGGGGGGGCCCCTACCATTTT
.	TRBV18	TRBJ1-1	.	CASSPLGGAVRRSEAFF	TGTGCCAGCTCACCACTAGGCGGGGCCGTTCGTAGGTCTGAAGCTTTCTTT
TRBD2	TRBV12-3/TRBV12-4	TRBJ2-5	.	CASSLGLEETQYF	TGTGCCAGCAGTTTGGGACTAGAAGAGACCCAGTACTTC
.	TRBV5-4	TRBJ1-2	.	CASSQRPRGRNYGYTF	TGTGCCAGCAGCCAACGGCCTCGGGGGAGGAACTATGGCTACACCTTC
.	TRBV7-3	TRBJ2-1	.	CASSLGGTNNEQFF	TGTGCCAGCAGCTTAGGGGGGACCAACAATGAGCAGTTCTTC
TRBD1	TRBV10-3	TRBJ1-4	.	CASRGVGNEKLFF	TGTGCCTCCAGGGGGGTTGGTAATGAAAAACTGTTTTTT
TRBD2	TRBV14	TRBJ2-3	.	CASSQARLAGVLDTQYF	TGTGCCAGCAGCCAAGCCAGACTAGCGGGGGTACTCGACACGCAGTATTTT
.	TRBV18	TRBJ1-5	.	CASSIGEDQPQHF	TGTGCCAGCTCAATTGGGGAGGATCAGCCCCAGCATTTT
.	TRBV3-1/TRBV3-2	TRBJ1-6	few	CASSQDTGLLHF	TGTGCCAGCAGCCAAGATACGGGACTTCTCCACTTT
TRBD2	TRBV6-1	TRBJ2-5	once	CASSDPSTSGGPRTQYF	TGTGCCAGCAGTGACCCTTCGACTAGCGGGGGCCCGCGGACCCAGTACTTC
TRBD1	TRBV7-8	TRBJ1-5	few	CASSLAPPRQGSLVQPQHF	TGTGCCAGCAGCTTAGCCCCCCCTCGACAGGGAAGTTTGGTGCAGCCCCAGCATTTT
.	TRBV2	TRBJ1-5	.	CASSVLRANQPQHF	TGTGCCAGCAGTGTGCTCAGGGCTAATCAGCCCCAGCATTTT
TRBD1	TRBV18	TRBJ1-3	.	CASSPGTVSGNTIYF	TGTGCCAGCTCACCGGGGACAGTCTCTGGAAACACCATATATTTT
TRBD1	TRBV11-2	TRBJ1-2	.	CASSPIGTGYGYTF	TGTGCCAGCAGCCCCATAGGGACAGGGTATGGCTACACCTTC
TRBD1	TRBV4-1	TRBJ2-1	.	CASSQSGQSYNEQFF	TGCGCCAGCAGCCAATCGGGACAGTCCTACAATGAGCAGTTCTTC
.	TRBV13	TRBJ2-5	many	CASSLDRSDSQETQYF	TGTGCCAGCAGCTTAGATCGCTCGGACAGCCAAGAGACCCAGTACTTC
.	TRBV6-1	TRBJ1-5	.	CASSDWQGSNQPQHF	TGTGCCAGCAGTGATTGGCAGGGTAGCAATCAGCCCCAGCATTTT
TRBD2	TRBV7-7	TRBJ2-5	.	CASSLRSGIQETQYF	TGTGCTAGCAGCTTGAGAAGCGGGATACAAGAGACCCAGTACTTC
.	TRBV3-1/TRBV3-2	TRBJ2-5	few	CASIGTQTMAETQYF	TGTGCCAGCATTGGAACACAGACTATGGCAGAGACCCAGTACTTC
TRBD1	TRBV5-4	TRBJ1-4	.	CASSLLQGAVTNEKLFF	TGTGCCAGCAGCTTGTTACAGGGGGCGGTTACTAATGAAAAACTGTTTTTT
.	TRBV6-5	TRBJ2-1	.	CASRSTGSSYNEQFF	TGTGCCAGCAGGTCCACAGGTAGCTCCTACAATGAGCAGTTCTTC
TRBD1	TRBV6-5	TRBJ1-5	.	CASRTGGSRQPQHF	TGTGCCAGCAGGACAGGGGGTTCGCGTCAGCCCCAGCATTTT
.	TRBV6-5	TRBJ1-2	.	CASSYSEHSYYGYTF	TGTGCCAGCAGTTACTCTGAGCACAGCTACTATGGCTACACCTTC
TRBD1	TRBV2	TRBJ1-1	.	CASSKTGTGWIVNTEAFF	TGTGCCAGCAGCAAAACCGGGACAGGGTGGATTGTGAACACTGAAGCTTTCTTT
TRBD2	TRBV5-1	TRBJ2-5	.	CASSSGSGGGQETQYF	TGCGCCAGCAGTTCCGGGAGCGGGGGGGGCCAAGAGACCCAGTACTTC